This is a list of T cell receptor beta chains from one sample in a study of T-cell memory formation after mild COVID-19. TCRdb recomputed calls from the 5' RACE reads with MiXCR, one row per CDR3 protein. Of approximately 300,000 distinct CDR3 sequences detected, more than 15% appear once; the ten largest clones hold approximately 20%. Sample: PBMCs or a T cell subset sorted from them (not recorded which). These receptors originate from a man younger than 35 who had mild COVID-19 (a few samples of this study predate the infection). Cell type and time point are not known. The CDR3 runs from the conserved cysteine through the conserved F or W. Each record gives: CDR3 length, J gene, V gene, CDR3 protein.

cdr3_length: 17
j_call: TRBJ2-3
v_call: TRBV6-5
cdr3_aa: CASSQTSGGARTDTQYF

cdr3_length: 15
j_call: TRBJ1-3
v_call: TRBV7-2
cdr3_aa: CASTHRLSSGNTIYF

cdr3_length: 20
j_call: TRBJ2-1
v_call: TRBV7-6
cdr3_aa: CASSSPAGTSGGAFPREQFF

cdr3_length: 12
j_call: TRBJ2-5
v_call: TRBV20-1
cdr3_aa: CSASAGQETQYF

cdr3_length: 17
j_call: TRBJ1-5
v_call: TRBV7-8
cdr3_aa: CASSLGLGTDINQPQHF

cdr3_length: 16
j_call: TRBJ2-2
v_call: TRBV5-1
cdr3_aa: CASSLAGTSNTGELFF

cdr3_length: 17
j_call: TRBJ1-2
v_call: TRBV28
cdr3_aa: CASTLTRDTEVRDGYTF

cdr3_length: 12
j_call: TRBJ1-2
v_call: TRBV6-2/TRBV6-3
cdr3_aa: CASGTAPYGYTF

cdr3_length: 16
j_call: TRBJ1-6
v_call: TRBV20-1
cdr3_aa: CSARGGLGQGNSPLHF

cdr3_length: 15
j_call: TRBJ2-1
v_call: TRBV14
cdr3_aa: CASRAGGISYNEQFF

cdr3_length: 12
j_call: TRBJ1-1
v_call: TRBV7-2
cdr3_aa: CASSTDRGQAFF

cdr3_length: 12
j_call: TRBJ2-7
v_call: TRBV29-1
cdr3_aa: CSVDDRGDEQYF

cdr3_length: 10
j_call: TRBJ2-1
v_call: TRBV20-1
cdr3_aa: CSPFFNEQFF

cdr3_length: 18
j_call: TRBJ2-3
v_call: TRBV4-2
cdr3_aa: CASSQDPGTSGFTDTQYF

cdr3_length: 14
j_call: TRBJ1-5
v_call: TRBV6-2/TRBV6-3
cdr3_aa: CASSNRESNQPQHF

cdr3_length: 17
j_call: TRBJ2-3
v_call: TRBV7-9
cdr3_aa: CASSRPGLAGALDTQYF

cdr3_length: 15
j_call: TRBJ2-7
v_call: TRBV7-6
cdr3_aa: CASSLAPGRDHEQYF

cdr3_length: 15
j_call: TRBJ1-4
v_call: TRBV3-1
cdr3_aa: CASSQQPGGEEKLFF